This T cell receptor (beta chain) was profiled in a study of cytomegalovirus exposure and HLA in healthy donors (dated by TCRdb to 2016 to 2017). A note on the overall study: In an earlier analysis of some 550 of the donors, 276 Gb of sequence data and 117 million unique TCR beta sequences from 150 million to 200 million T cells were reported. An early release covering roughly 580 HLA-typed donors comprised 300 to 350 gigabases of sequencing data and tens of millions of unique TCR sequences. Among the approximately 400 genotyped donors, 75% to 90% belonged to the genetic ancestry cluster associated with self-reported Caucasian donors. The aim of the study was to test whether cataloging public T cell receptors could identify signatures of past pathogen exposure. The study used immunosequencing to profile the T cell repertoires of 600 to 850 subjects and linked those repertoires to cytomegalovirus serostatus. A separate validation cohort of approximately 120 different subjects was used in addition to the 666-subject first cohort. The study combined high-throughput TCR immunosequencing, statistical association of individual TCRs with disease status, and machine learning to predict cytomegalovirus infection status. A later analysis re-analyzed previously published TCR beta repertoires from 666 donors and added high-resolution HLA genotyping to study TCR occurrence patterns. The later analysis used no new phenotypic data to find candidate immune exposures, relying instead on TCR beta sequences and their occurrence across donors. An earlier analysis of 500 to 750 of the donors applied high-throughput TCR beta sequencing to assess whether each TCR beta V gene segment acted as functional or pseudogenic. Donor age, sex, ethnicity and CMV serostatus were collected together with the repertoire data. Genome-wide SNP genotypes for about 55% of the 666 donors were used in a later genetic analysis, which treated that subset as a discovery cohort. Every discovery cohort repertoire had been produced on one sequencing platform. Both class I and class II loci were covered by HLA typing, at four-digit resolution. Typing coverage differed by locus: A, B, C, DRB1 and DQB1 were typed in roughly 620-630 donors, DQA1 in 500 to 550, DPA1 in some 610, and DPB1 in around 440. A handful of DR-DQ haplotypes were treated as single units for association and clustering because of strong linkage in the cohort. Among 300 to 500 genotyped donors of the cohort, an average of roughly 230,000 unique TCR beta nucleotide sequences was sequenced per donor, of which about 19% were non-productive. What the authors observed across the whole study: Strong co-occurrence of HLA alleles, especially DR and DQ, made assigning TCR associations to individual alleles difficult. In a later genetic analysis, a missense DCLRE1C variant was associated with V-gene and J-gene trimming of TCR beta chains, and the association was replicated in an independent cohort. For the cohort, immune exposure information was limited to CMV serostatus. A further reported finding was that TCR beta sequences accurately predicted the HLA-A and HLA-B alleles for most subjects in the first cohort. In an earlier analysis of more than 450 of the donors, most TCR beta V segments were observed in productive rearrangements about 87% or about 30% of the time, broadly matching IMGT annotations. In a later analysis, the rate of TCR association differed among HLA loci, with DRB1 alleles having the most associated TCRs and HLA-C alleles having the fewest. Compared with the approximately 700-donor mean, donors in an Asian-associated ancestry cluster had fewer N-insertions in productive TCRs, according to a later genetic analysis. The study listed 150 to 200 TCR beta chains as associated with cytomegalovirus. The earlier analysis of 587 of the donors excluded over 15 rarely observed V segments, including chromosome 9 orphons, because counts were too low. A later analysis associated 16,951 TCR beta sequences with specific HLA alleles at a false discovery rate of 0.05. Correlated functional status among segregating V segments might be attributable to linkage disequilibrium, but an unknown experimental factor could not be ruled out. In a later analysis, most CMV-associated TCR beta chains were found to appear HLA-restricted, with HLA associations seemingly driven largely by CMV exposure. In vitro tests confirmed that a few of the cytomegalovirus-associated TCR beta chains recognize cytomegalovirus antigens. According to the authors, the approach could potentially be generalized to other disease states and immunological phenotypes. A later analysis reported that several top co-occurrence clusters appeared linked to parvovirus B19, influenza, CMV and Epstein-Barr virus. In both the original and validation cohorts, the classifier was reported to diagnose cytomegalovirus status with high specificity and sensitivity. Some IMGT-functional V segments, including TRBV6-2 and TRBV6-3, could not be told apart with the 87-base-pair reads, so those segments were excluded. This cohort had only TCR beta chains sequenced, and the lack of alpha or paired-chain data limited which features could be detected. While some public TCRs were present in many individuals, most TCR sequences turned up only very rarely across donors. Roughly uniform sequencing depth across donors was assumed in presence/absence analyses, although this assumption may not hold. A cluster of highly shared sequence variants was judged likely to be a technical artifact of the sequencing pipeline. HLA typing was unavailable for some donors at each locus, so association tests used only the typed subset. Compared with equally common non-associated chains, HLA-associated TCR beta chains in a later analysis were more clonally expanded and had lower generation probabilities.

Library preparation employed the immunoSEQ multiplex PCR assay. A mixture of 60 forward primers for TCR Vbeta segments and 13 reverse primers for TCR Jbeta segments was used in the multiplex PCR. The CDR3 region of rearranged TCR beta genes was amplified from genomic DNA by a multiplex PCR assay. The Illumina HiSeq System was used to sequence the amplified TCR beta libraries as 87-base-pair reads. For the original study's pipeline: A later analysis counted approximately 76 million unique TCR beta chains across the 650 to 800 repertoires, and roughly 11 million of these chains were shared by at least two donors. A nearest-neighbor algorithm error-corrected the raw reads and collapsed the reads into unique sequences, merging closely related sequences to remove PCR and sequencing errors. CDR3 sequences were aligned to IMGT reference sequences to assign V, D and J gene segments. For a sequence to be retained, a match of at least six nucleotides to both a V gene segment and a J gene segment was required. Rearrangements were called productive when the CDR3 lacked stop codons and stayed in frame with V and J; all others were non-productive. Following IMGT convention, CDR3 was defined as the stretch from the second conserved V-encoded cysteine up to the conserved J-encoded phenylalanine. The earlier analysis of roughly 590 of the donors excluded any sequence lacking an unambiguous match to a single V gene segment. An earlier analysis of several hundred of the donors called V segments functional above 56.7% productive rearrangements and segregating when the between-donor standard deviation exceeded 5%. A statistical classification framework was built to diagnose cytomegalovirus status from the catalog of TCR beta chain sequences. V and J gene assignment, in a later analysis, came from comparing TCR nucleotide sequences with IMGT/GENE-DB human TR gene sequences. Using the TCRdist pipeline, a later analysis assigned CDR3 sequences along with most-parsimonious VDJ recombination scenarios. In a later analysis, every TCR beta chain was defined by the combination of its CDR3 amino acid sequence and its V-gene family, and reads without a unique V-gene family were dropped. A later analysis removed 500 to 600 highly shared, low-generation-probability nucleotide sequences to deal with suspected cross-contamination and a sequencing artifact. In a later analysis, a clonal expansion index was calculated for each public chain from normalized within-repertoire ranks of inferred template counts. Generation probabilities in a later analysis came from a VDJ recombination model fitted to out-of-frame rearrangements, and those results were checked against IGoR. Hypergeometric tests were used in a later analysis to score TCR-TCR, TCR-HLA and TCR-CMV co-occurrence, with a repertoire-size bias correction applied to the TCR pairs. To estimate false discovery rates, a later analysis permuted the HLA or CMV assignments 20 times. A later analysis grouped co-occurring TCRs with DBSCAN, adding TCRdist sequence similarity when clustering within HLA-allele-positive subsets. Repertoires with fewer than 30,000 or more than 120,000 public chains were left out of co-occurrence clustering, as were a few repertoires with anomalous nucleotide sharing. TCRdb mirrors the immuneACCESS table, restricted to in-frame sequences. Some clones are absent from its copies; in checked studies, under half trace to an unresolved V gene, and the reason for the others is unknown. The V and J calls and the clone size are those of that table, but D and trimming were determined from the DNA. This sample is represented by 100,000 to 120,000 clones; roughly four fifths of them were singletons. Of the sample, about 2.7% is held by the ten largest clones.

Between the V and J ends, shortened by 4 bases and 0 bases respectively, the junction contains 7 bases. The germline V gene yields SGHRS for CDR1 and YFSETQ for CDR2. Its CDR3 holds 14 amino acids, cysteine through phenylalanine. Only the CDR3 DNA stays, 42 bases, in frame from base 1. The cohort was made up of 500 to 800 healthy bone marrow donors. Cohort members were all nominally healthy when sampled, although unrecorded immune exposures were likely present. The donor tested CMV seronegative and was one of the 352 seronegative cohort members. A peripheral blood sample was collected from each donor, and TCR beta sequencing was performed on peripheral blood mononuclear cells. The Qiagen DNeasy Blood Extraction Kit was used to extract genomic DNA from the blood cell samples. For this clone: The antigen it recognizes is unknown. One base away there is no much larger clone; base qualities are not given.

The TCR originated in a woman aged 18-29 years in good health and CMV-seronegative. Here the chain combines TRBV5-1 and TRBJ2-2; no confident D gene assignment can be made. The sequenced sample was PBMCs. In nucleotide form, the sequence is TGCGCCAGCAGCCGAGACACGAACACCGGGGAGCTGTTTTTT. Translated, it gives CASSRDTNTGELFF.